This section outlines one T cell receptor (beta chain) sequence together with its context. Unmatched junction bases numbered 5, after V lost 4 bases and J lost 0 bases. Germline CDR1 reads SGHRS; CDR2 reads YFSETQ. The CDR3 is made up of 15 amino acids. TCRdb reprocessed the 5' RACE reads with MiXCR, giving one entry per CDR3 protein. This table has 350,000 to 450,000 distinct CDR3 sequences, about a fifth appearing once. This entry belongs to a study of identical twins. This TCR derives from a man aged 45 to 65 in good health. Material: naive T cells sorted from blood. This sequence joins TRBV5-1 and TRBJ1-1; 8 positions agree with TRBD1. The CDR3 sequence is CASSHRTGMNTEAFF. The CDR3 DNA is TGCGCCAGCAGCCACCGGACAGGGATGAACACTGAAGCTTTCTTT. Complete variable domain (other parts from reference TRBV5-1 and TRBJ1-1): KAGVTQTPRYLIKTRGQQVTLSCSPISGHRSVSWYQQTPGQGLQFLFEYFSETQRNKGNFPGRFSGRQFSNSRSEMNVSTLELGDSALYLCASSHRTGMNTEAFFGQGTRLTVV.